What follows are 3 T cell receptor beta chains derived from one specimen sequenced in a study of T cell repertoires in cytomegalovirus infection. Using its own MiXCR run on the reads, TCRdb lists one record per CDR3 protein. The data hold approximately 550,000 distinct CDR3 sequences, with approximately 15% observed a single time. Material for sequencing was CD8+ T cells from PBMCs. All receptors derive from a human donor in good health (CMV status not recorded). Some clones in this sample may be carry-over from other donors' samples.

This clonotype was recorded many times. CDR3 sequence: CASSLPGYNEQFF. CDR3 in DNA: TGTGCCAGCAGTTTACCAGGTTACAATGAGCAGTTCTTC. The chain carries TRBV27 and TRBJ2-1; D is uncertain. CDR3 size: 13 residues. Trimming removed 2 bases at V and 4 bases at J, with 6 bases between. CDR1 and CDR2 from the germline V gene are MNHEY and SMNVEV (reference sequence).

This chain connects TRBV29-1 to TRBJ2-1; D remains ambiguous. Germline V gene sequence: CDR1 SQVTM, CDR2 ANQGSEA. The CDR3 loop spans 12 amino acids. Deletions cut 3 bases from V and 6 bases from J, with 9 bases between. For the CDR3, the DNA is TGCAGCGTTGAGAGTCAGCCCAATGAGCAGTTCTTC. Encoded protein: CSVESQPNEQFF.

The genes are TRBV4-1 and TRBJ1-2; D not resolved. Trimming shortened V by 3 bases and J by 8 bases, and 10 bases separated the two germline ends. Germline values: CDR1 MGHRA, CDR2 YSYEKL. This CDR3 is built from 12 residues. The CDR3, as DNA: TGCGCCAGCAGCCACACCCCTGAGGGCTACACCTTC. As protein: CASSHTPEGYTF.